One sample yielded the 9 T cell receptor beta chains listed below, sequenced in a study of cytomegalovirus exposure and HLA in healthy donors. Primers included in the PCR were 60 Vbeta and 13 Jbeta primers. Only in-frame clones appear in the TCRdb table, and some are missing; sequencing was by immunoSEQ multiplex PCR. The sample yields around 100,000 clones, around 67% seen once. The sample comprised PBMCs. Source of these receptors: a woman in her forties or fifties in good health and CMV-seronegative.

A single count supports this clone. This chain connects TRBV13 to TRBJ2-5; D not certain. The last part of the DNA fits TRBJ2-7 better; the J call may be wrong. From germline, CDR1 is PRHDT and CDR2 FYEKMQ (reference sequence). The length of the CDR3 is 13 residues. The CDR3 loop reads CASSATSDYEQYF. DNA of the CDR3: TGTGCCAGCAGCGCGACCAGTGACTACGAGCAGTACTTC.

The chain recombines TRBV7-2 with TRBJ2-1; TRBD1 matches at 9 bases. Per the germline V gene, CDR1 is SGHTA and CDR2 is FQGNSA. The CDR3 length is 15 residues. V lost 4 bases, J lost 8 bases, and 9 bases stayed unmatched. CDR3 sequence (DNA): TGTGCCAGCAGCTCACCGGGGACAGGGATCTATGAGCAGTTCTTC. Translation gives CASSSPGTGIYEQFF.

J is TRBJ1-4 and V is TRBV28; D unclear. The CDR3 is 15 residues long. Germline V CDR1 and CDR2: MDHEN, SYDVKM. Trimming shortened V by 1 base and J by 8 bases, and 14 bases separated the two germline ends. This chain's CDR3 is CASSLSGGMGEKLFF. For the CDR3, the DNA is TGTGCCAGCAGTTTATCAGGAGGGATGGGCGAAAAACTGTTTTTT.

This clone has more than one count but fewer than ten. The rearrangement joins TRBV19 to TRBJ1-1; TRBD1 matches 7 bases. J lost 3 bases, V lost 1 base, and 8 bases had no gene match. The germline V gene has CDR1 LNHDA and CDR2 SQIVND (reference sequence). The CDR3 runs to 16 residues. In nucleotides, the CDR3 is TGTGCCAGTAGTATAGTTTCGTCCAGGGGGGACACTGAAGCTTTCTTT. Amino acids: CASSIVSSRGDTEAFF. The full variable domain, in which reference TRBV19 and TRBJ1-1 provide the parts outside the CDR3, is DGGITQSPKYLFRKEGQNVTLSCEQNLNHDAMYWYRQDPGQGLRLIYYSQIVNDFQKGDIAEGYSVSREKKESFPLTVTSAQKNPTAFYLCASSIVSSRGDTEAFFGQGTRLTVV.

The chain links TRBV7-8 to TRBJ2-2, with TRBD1 identical over 8 bases. Unmatched junction bases numbered 10, after V lost 1 base and J lost 0 bases. The length of the CDR3 is 19 residues. The germline V gene has CDR1 SGHVS and CDR2 FQNEAQ. As DNA, the CDR3 is TGTGCCAGCAGCTTAGTCGGGACAGGAATCACCGCGAACACCGGGGAGCTGTTTTTT. Amino acid sequence: CASSLVGTGITANTGELFF. The entire variable domain, with the rest obtained from reference TRBV7-8 and TRBJ2-2, is as follows: GAGVSQSPRYKVAKRGQDVALRCDPISGHVSLFWYQQALGQGPEFLTYFQNEAQLDKSGLPSDRFFAERPEGSVSTLKIQRTQQEDSAVYLCASSLVGTGITANTGELFFGEGSRLTVL.

The V and J genes are TRBV19 and TRBJ1-2, with TRBD1 identical over 11 bases. CDR1 and CDR2 (germline): LNHDA, SQIVND (reference sequence). CDR3 size: 17 residues. J lost 8 bases, V lost 5 bases, and 16 bases had no gene match. CDR3 sequence: CASSRSDRGQVGKGYTF. The CDR3 region has the DNA TGTGCCAGTAGTCGCTCGGACAGGGGGCAGGTTGGGAAAGGCTACACCTTC.

The genes are TRBV4-1 and TRBJ2-7; 8 bases are shared with TRBD2. This CDR3 spans 14 amino acids. Germline values: CDR1 MGHRA, CDR2 YSYEKL. Germline trimming cut 3 bases from V and 9 bases from J; bases unmatched to any gene: 10. CDR3 sequence reads: CASSQASREGRQYF. CDR3 nucleotides: TGCGCCAGCAGCCAGGCCTCCCGGGAGGGAAGGCAGTACTTC.

Only a few counts were recorded for this clone. This sequence joins TRBV5-1 and TRBJ2-3; tentatively, D is TRBD1 (6 bases). Germline CDR1 is SGHRS and CDR2 is YFSETQ. V was trimmed by 7 bases and J by 2 bases, leaving 23 bases between them. The CDR3 length is 17 residues. Written as DNA, the CDR3 is TGCGCCAGCGCTCCGTCGGACAGTTATTTCACCACAGATACGCAGTATTTT. Protein: CASAPSDSYFTTDTQYF.

The chain recombines TRBV15 with TRBJ2-3; D may be TRBD1 (5 bases). The CDR3 consists of 14 residues. The V end was cut by 6 bases, the J end by 2 bases, with 12 bases between. Per the germline V gene, CDR1 is LNHNV and CDR2 is YYDKDF (reference sequence). The CDR3 sequence: CATRIKGPTDTQYF. CDR3 coding DNA: TGTGCCACCAGAATAAAGGGGCCCACAGATACGCAGTATTTT.